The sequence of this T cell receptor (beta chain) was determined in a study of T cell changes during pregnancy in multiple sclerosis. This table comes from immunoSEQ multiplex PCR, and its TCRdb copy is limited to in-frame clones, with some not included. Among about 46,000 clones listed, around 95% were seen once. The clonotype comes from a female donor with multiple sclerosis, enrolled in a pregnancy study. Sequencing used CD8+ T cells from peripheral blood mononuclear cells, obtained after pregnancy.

CDR3 in DNA: TGTGCCAGCAGTTTATCGGCAGGGGTGGGCGAGCAGTACTTC. Amino acid sequence: CASSLSAGVGEQYF. The gene calls are TRBV27 and TRBJ2-7; D is perhaps TRBD1 (6 bases). CDR1 is MNHEY, CDR2 SMNVEV, per germline (reference sequence). V shed 0 bases and J shed 6 bases, with 12 bases lying between them. The CDR3 covers 14 residues.